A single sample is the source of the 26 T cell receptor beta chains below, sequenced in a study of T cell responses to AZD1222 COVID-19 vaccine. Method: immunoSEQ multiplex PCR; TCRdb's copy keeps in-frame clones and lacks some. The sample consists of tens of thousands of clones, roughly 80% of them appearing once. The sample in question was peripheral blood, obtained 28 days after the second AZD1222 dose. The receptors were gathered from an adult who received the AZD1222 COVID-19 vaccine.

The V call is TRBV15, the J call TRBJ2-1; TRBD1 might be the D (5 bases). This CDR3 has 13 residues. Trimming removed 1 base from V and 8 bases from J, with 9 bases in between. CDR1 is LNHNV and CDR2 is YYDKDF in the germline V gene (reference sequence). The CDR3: CATSRAGRDEQFF. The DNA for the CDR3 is TGTGCCACCAGCAGAGCAGGGCGCGATGAGCAGTTCTTC.

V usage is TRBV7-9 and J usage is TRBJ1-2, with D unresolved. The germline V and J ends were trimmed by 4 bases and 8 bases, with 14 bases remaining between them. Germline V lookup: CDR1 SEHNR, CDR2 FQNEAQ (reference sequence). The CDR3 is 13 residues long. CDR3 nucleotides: TGTGCCAGCAGCTATAGGGTCGCCGCGGGCTACACCTTC. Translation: CASSYRVAAGYTF.

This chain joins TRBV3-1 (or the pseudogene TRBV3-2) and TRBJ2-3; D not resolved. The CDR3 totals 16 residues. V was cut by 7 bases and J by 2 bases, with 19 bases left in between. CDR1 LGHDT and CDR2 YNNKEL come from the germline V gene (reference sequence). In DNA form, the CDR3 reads TGTGCCAGCAAGACAACGGAAGTCGGATCCACAGATACGCAGTATTTT. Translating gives CASKTTEVGSTDTQYF.

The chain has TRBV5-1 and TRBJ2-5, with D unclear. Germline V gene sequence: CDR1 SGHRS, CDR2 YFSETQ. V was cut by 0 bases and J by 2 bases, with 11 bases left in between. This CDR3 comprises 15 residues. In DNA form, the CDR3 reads TGCGCCAGCAGCTTGGGAGTGAGTTTACAAGAGACCCAGTACTTC. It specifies CASSLGVSLQETQYF.

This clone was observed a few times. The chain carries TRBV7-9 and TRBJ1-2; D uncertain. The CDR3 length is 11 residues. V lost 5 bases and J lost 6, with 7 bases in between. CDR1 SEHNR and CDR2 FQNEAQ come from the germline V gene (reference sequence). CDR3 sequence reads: CASSPGHGYTF. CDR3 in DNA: TGTGCCAGCAGCCCGGGCCATGGCTACACCTTC.

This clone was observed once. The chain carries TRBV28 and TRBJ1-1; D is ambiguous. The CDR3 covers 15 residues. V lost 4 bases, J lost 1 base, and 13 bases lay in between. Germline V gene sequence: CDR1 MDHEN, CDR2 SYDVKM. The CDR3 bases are TGTGCCAGCAGTTATTTACGAGTAAGGAACACTGAAGCTTTCTTT. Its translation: CASSYLRVRNTEAFF.

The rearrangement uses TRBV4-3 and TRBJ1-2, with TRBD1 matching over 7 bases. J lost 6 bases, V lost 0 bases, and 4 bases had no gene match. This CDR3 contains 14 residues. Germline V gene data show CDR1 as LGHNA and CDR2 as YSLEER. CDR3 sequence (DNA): TGCGCCAGCAGCCAAGATGGCAGGGGGGATGGCTACACCTTC. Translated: CASSQDGRGDGYTF.

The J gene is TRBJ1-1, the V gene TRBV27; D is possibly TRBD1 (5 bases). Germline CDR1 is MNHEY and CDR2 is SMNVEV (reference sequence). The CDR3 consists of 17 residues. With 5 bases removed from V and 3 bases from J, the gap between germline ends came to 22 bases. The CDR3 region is CASSRMVSWGRDTEAFF. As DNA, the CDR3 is TGTGCCAGCAGTAGAATGGTATCATGGGGGAGAGACACTGAAGCTTTCTTT.

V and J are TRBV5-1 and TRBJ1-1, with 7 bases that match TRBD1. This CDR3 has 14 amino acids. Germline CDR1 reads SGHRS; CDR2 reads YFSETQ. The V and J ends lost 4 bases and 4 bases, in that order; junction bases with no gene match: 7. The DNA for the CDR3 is TGCGCCAGCAGCCCCACAACAGGGGTCACTGAAGCTTTCTTT. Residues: CASSPTTGVTEAFF.

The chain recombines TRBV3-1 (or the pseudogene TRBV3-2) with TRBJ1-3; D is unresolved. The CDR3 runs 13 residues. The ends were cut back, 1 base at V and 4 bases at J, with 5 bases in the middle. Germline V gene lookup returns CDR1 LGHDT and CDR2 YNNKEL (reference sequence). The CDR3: CASSQVKGNTIYF. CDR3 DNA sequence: TGTGCCAGCAGCCAAGTAAAGGGAAACACCATATATTTT.

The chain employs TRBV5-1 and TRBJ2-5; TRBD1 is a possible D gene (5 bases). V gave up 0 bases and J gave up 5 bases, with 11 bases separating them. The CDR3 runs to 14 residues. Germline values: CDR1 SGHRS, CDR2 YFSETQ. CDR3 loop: CASSLAGYGETQYF. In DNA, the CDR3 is TGCGCCAGCAGCTTGGCAGGGTATGGGGAGACCCAGTACTTC.

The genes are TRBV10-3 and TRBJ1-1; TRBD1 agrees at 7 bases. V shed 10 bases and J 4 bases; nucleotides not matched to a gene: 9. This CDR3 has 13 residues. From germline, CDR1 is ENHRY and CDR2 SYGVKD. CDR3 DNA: TGTGCCACCGCCCTAGGGGGCGGCACTGAAGCTTTCTTT. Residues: CATALGGGTEAFF.

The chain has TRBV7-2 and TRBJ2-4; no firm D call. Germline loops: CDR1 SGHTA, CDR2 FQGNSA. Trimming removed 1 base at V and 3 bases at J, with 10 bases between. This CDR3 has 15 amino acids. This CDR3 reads CASSLVGQDKNIQYF. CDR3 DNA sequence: TGTGCCAGCAGCTTAGTCGGCCAGGACAAAAACATTCAGTACTTC. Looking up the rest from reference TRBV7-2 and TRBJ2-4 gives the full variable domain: GAGVSQSPSNKVTEKGKDVELRCDPISGHTALYWYRQSLGQGLEFLIYFQGNSAPDKSGLPSDRFSAERTGGSVSTLTIQRTQQEDSAVYLCASSLVGQDKNIQYFGAGTRLSVL.

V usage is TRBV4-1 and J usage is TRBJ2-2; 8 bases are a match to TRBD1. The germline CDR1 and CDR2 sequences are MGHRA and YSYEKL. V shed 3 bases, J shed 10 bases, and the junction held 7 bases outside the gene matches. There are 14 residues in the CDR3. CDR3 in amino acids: CASSQGQGAEELFF. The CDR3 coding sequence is TGCGCCAGCAGCCAGGGTCAGGGGGCAGAGGAGCTGTTTTTT.

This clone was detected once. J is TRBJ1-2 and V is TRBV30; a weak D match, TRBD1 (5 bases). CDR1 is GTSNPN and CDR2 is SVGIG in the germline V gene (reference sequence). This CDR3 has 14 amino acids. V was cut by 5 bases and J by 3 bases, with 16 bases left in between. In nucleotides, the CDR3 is TGTGCCTGGGGGACTGGCTCGGGTCACTATGGCTACACCTTC. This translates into CAWGTGSGHYGYTF. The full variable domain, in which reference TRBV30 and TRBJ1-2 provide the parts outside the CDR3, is SQTIHQWPATLVQPVGSPLSLECTVEGTSNPNLYWYRQAAGRGLQLLFYSVGIGQISSEVPQNLSASRPQDRQFILSSKKLLLSDSGFYLCAWGTGSGHYGYTFGSGTRLTVV.

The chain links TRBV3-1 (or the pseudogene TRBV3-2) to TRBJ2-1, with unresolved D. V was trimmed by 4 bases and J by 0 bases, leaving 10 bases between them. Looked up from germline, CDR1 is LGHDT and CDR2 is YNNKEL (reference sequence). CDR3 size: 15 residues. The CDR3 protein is CASSRTRSSYNEQFF. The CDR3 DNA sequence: TGTGCCAGCAGCCGAACCCGGAGCTCCTACAATGAGCAGTTCTTC.

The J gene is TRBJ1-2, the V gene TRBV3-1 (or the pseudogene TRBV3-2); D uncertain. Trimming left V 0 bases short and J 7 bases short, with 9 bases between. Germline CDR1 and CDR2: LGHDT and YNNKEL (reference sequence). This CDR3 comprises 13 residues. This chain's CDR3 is CASSQDRTGGYTF. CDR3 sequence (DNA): TGTGCCAGCAGCCAAGACCGGACTGGTGGCTACACCTTC.

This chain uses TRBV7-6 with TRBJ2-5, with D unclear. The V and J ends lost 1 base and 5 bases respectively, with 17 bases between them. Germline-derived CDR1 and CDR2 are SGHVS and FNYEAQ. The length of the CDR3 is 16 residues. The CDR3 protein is CASSLVLQRGRETQYF. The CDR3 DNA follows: TGTGCCAGCAGCTTAGTCTTGCAGCGAGGCCGGGAGACCCAGTACTTC.

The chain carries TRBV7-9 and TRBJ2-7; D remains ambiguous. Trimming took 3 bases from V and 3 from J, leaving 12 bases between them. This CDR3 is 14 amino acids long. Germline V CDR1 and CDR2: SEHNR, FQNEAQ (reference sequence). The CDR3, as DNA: TGTGCCAGCAGCTTCAGTGGCGATATCTACGAGCAGTACTTC. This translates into CASSFSGDIYEQYF.

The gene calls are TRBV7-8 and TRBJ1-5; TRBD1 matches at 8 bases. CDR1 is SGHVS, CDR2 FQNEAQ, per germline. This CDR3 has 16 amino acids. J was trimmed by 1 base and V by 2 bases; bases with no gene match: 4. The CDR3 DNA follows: TGTGCCAGCAGCTTAAGGACAGGGTCCAGCAATCAGCCCCAGCATTTT. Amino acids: CASSLRTGSSNQPQHF.

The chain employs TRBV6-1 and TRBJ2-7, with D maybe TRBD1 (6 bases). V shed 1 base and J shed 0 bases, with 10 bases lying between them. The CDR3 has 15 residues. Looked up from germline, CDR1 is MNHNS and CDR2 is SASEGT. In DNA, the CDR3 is TGTGCCAGCAGTGAAGGCCGGGACAACTCCTACGAGCAGTACTTC. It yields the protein CASSEGRDNSYEQYF.

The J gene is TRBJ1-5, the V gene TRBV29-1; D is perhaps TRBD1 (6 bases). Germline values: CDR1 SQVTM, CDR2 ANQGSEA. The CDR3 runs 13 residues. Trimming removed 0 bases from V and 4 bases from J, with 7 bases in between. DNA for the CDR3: TGCAGCGTTGAAGAAGACAGGAATCAGCCCCAGCATTTT. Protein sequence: CSVEEDRNQPQHF.

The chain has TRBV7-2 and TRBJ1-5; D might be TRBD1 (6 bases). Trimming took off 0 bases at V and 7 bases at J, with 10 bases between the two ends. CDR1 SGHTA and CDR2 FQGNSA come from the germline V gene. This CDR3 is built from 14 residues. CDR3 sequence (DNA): TGTGCCAGCAGCTTAGCGTCAGGGGAACAGCCCCAGCATTTT. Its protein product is CASSLASGEQPQHF.

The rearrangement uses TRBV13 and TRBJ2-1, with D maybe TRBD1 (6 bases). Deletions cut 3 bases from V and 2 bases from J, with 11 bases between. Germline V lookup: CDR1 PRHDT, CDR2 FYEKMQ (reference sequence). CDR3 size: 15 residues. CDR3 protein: CASSFTGQTYNEQFF. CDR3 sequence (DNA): TGTGCCAGCAGCTTCACAGGGCAAACCTACAATGAGCAGTTCTTC.

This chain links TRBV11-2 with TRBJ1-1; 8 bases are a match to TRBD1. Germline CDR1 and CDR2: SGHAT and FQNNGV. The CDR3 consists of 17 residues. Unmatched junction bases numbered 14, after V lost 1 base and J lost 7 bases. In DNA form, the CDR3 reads TGTGCCAGCAGCTTAGTCGGGACAGGTAATAGTGGGAGTGAAGCTTTCTTT. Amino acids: CASSLVGTGNSGSEAFF.

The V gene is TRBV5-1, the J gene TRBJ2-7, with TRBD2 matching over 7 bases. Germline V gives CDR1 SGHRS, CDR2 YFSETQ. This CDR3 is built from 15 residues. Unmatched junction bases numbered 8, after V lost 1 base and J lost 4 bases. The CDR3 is CASSLSALGGYEQYF. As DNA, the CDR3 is TGCGCCAGCAGCTTGTCGGCTCTGGGGGGGTACGAGCAGTACTTC.